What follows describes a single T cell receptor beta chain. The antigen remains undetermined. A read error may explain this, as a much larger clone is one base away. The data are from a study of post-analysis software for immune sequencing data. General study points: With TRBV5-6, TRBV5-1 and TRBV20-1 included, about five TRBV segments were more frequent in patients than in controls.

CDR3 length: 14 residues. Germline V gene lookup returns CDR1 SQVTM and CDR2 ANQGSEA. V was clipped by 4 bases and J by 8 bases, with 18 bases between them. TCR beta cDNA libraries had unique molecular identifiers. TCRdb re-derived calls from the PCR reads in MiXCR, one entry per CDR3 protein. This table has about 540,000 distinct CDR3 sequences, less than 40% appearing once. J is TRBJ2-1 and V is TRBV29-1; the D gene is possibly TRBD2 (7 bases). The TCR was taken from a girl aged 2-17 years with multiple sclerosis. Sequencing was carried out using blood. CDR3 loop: CSVARRGALYEQFF. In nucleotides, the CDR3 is TGCAGCGTTGCGAGACGGGGGGCTTTATATGAGCAGTTCTTC.